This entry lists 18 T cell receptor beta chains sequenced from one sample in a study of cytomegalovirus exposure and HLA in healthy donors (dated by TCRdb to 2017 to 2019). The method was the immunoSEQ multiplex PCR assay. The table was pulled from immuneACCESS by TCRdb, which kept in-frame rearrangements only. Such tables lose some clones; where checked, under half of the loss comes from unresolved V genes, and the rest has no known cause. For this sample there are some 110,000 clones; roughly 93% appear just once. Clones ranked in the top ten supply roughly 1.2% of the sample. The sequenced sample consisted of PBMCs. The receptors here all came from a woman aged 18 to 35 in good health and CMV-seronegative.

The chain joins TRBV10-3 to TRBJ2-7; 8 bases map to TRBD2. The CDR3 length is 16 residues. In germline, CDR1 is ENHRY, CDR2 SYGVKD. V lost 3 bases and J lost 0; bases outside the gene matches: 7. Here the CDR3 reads CAISDPGGDNSYEQYF. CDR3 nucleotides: TGTGCCATCAGTGATCCGGGAGGGGACAACTCCTACGAGCAGTACTTC.

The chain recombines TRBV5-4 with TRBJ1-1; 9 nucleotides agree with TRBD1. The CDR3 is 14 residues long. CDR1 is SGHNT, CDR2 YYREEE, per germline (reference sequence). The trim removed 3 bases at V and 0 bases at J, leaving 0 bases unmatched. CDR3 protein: CASSWDRVNTEAFF. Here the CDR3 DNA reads TGTGCCAGCAGCTGGGACAGGGTGAACACTGAAGCTTTCTTT.

The CDR3 loop reads CASSGGEDTGELFF. The CDR3, as DNA: TGTGCCAGCAGCGGAGGAGAGGACACCGGGGAGCTGTTTTTT. The rearrangement uses TRBV7-3 and TRBJ2-2; possible D gene TRBD2, 5 bases. Germline V gene data show CDR1 as SGHTA and CDR2 as FQGTGA. The CDR3 runs to 14 residues. V was cut by 5 bases and J by 3 bases, with 10 bases left in between.

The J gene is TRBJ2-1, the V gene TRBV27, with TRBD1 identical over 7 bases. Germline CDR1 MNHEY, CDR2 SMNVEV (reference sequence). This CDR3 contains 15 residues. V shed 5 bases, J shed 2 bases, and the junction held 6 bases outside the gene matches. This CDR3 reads CASSPQTGPYNEQFF. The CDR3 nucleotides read TGTGCCAGCAGTCCCCAGACAGGGCCCTACAATGAGCAGTTCTTC.

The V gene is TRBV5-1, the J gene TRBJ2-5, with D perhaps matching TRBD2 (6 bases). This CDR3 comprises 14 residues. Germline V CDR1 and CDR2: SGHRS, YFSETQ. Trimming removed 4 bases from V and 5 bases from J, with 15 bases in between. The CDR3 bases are TGCGCCAGCAGCCCGCAAAGGCGGGGCGAGACCCAGTACTTC. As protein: CASSPQRRGETQYF. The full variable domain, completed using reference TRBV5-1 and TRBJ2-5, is KAGVTQTPRYLIKTRGQQVTLSCSPISGHRSVSWYQQTPGQGLQFLFEYFSETQRNKGNFPGRFSGRQFSNSRSEMNVSTLELGDSALYLCASSPQRRGETQYFGPGTRLLVL.

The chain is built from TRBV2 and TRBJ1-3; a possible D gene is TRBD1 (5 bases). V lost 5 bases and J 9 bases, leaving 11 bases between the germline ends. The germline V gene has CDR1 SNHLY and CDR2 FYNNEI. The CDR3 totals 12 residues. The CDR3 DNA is TGTGCCAGCAGTAATGACAGCCCCACCATATATTTT. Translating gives CASSNDSPTIYF. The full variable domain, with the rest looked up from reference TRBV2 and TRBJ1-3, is EPEVTQTPSHQVTQMGQEVILRCVPISNHLYFYWYRQILGQKVEFLVSFYNNEISEKSEIFDDQFSVERPDGSNFTLKIRSTKLEDSAMYFCASSNDSPTIYFGEGSWLTVV.

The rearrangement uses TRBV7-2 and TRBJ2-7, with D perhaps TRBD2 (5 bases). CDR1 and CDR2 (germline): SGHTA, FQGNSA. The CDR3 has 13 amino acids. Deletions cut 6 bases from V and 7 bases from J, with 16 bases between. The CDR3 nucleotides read TGTGCCAGCAGTATCGGACTCGATGTGGAGCAGTACTTC. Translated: CASSIGLDVEQYF.

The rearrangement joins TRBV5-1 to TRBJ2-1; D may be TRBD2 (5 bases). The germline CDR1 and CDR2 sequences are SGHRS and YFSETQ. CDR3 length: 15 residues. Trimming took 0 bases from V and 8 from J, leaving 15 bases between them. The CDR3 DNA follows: TGCGCCAGCAGCTTGGGGACTCTGGGGTACGATGAGCAGTTCTTC. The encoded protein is CASSLGTLGYDEQFF.

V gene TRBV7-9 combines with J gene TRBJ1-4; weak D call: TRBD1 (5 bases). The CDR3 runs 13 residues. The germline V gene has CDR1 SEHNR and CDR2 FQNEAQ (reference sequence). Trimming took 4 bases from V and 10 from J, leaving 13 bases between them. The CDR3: CASSYDPGGKLFF. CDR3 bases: TGTGCCAGCAGCTATGATCCCGGGGGAAAACTGTTTTTT.

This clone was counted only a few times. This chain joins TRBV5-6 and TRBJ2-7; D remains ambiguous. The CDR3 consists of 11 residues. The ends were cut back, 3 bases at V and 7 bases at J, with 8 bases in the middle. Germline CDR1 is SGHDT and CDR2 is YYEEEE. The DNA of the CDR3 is TGTGCCAGCAGCTACCAGGCGGAGCAGTACTTC. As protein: CASSYQAEQYF.

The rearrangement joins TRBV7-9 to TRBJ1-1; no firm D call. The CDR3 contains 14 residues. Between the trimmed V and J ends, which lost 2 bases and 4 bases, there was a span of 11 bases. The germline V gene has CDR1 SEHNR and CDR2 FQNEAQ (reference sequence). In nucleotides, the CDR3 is TGTGCCAGCAGCTTAAGCAGAGGCCCCACTGAAGCTTTCTTT. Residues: CASSLSRGPTEAFF.

The CDR3 reads CASSVAPEDGYTF. The CDR3, as DNA: TGTGCCAGCAGCGTAGCCCCGGAGGATGGCTACACCTTC. The rearrangement links TRBV9 to TRBJ1-2, with no clear D. Germline-derived CDR1 and CDR2 are SGDLS and YYNGEE. Deletions cut 0 bases from V and 6 bases from J, with 9 bases between. This CDR3 has 13 residues.

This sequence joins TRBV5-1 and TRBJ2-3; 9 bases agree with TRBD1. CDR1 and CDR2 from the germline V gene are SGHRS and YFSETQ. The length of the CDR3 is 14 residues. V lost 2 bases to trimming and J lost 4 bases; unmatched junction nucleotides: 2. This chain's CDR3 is CASSFDRGSDTQYF. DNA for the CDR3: TGCGCCAGCAGCTTCGACAGGGGGTCAGATACGCAGTATTTT.

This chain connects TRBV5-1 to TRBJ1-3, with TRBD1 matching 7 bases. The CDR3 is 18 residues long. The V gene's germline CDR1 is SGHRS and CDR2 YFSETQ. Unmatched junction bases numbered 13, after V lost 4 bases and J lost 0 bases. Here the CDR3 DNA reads TGCGCCAGCAGCAGCGTTGAAGGGGGCCTACCCTCTGGAAACACCATATATTTT. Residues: CASSSVEGGLPSGNTIYF.

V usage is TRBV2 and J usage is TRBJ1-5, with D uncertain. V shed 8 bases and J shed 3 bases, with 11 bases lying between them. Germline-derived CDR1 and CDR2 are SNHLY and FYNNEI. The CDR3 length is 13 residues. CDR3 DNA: TGTGCCAGCTCAGCGGAAACCAATCAGCCCCAGCATTTT. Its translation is CASSAETNQPQHF.

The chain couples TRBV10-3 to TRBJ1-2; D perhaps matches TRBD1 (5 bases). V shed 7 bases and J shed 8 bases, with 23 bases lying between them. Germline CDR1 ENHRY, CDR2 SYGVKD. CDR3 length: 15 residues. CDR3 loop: CAINNAGTQRGGYTF. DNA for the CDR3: TGTGCCATCAATAACGCCGGGACTCAGCGAGGGGGCTACACCTTC.

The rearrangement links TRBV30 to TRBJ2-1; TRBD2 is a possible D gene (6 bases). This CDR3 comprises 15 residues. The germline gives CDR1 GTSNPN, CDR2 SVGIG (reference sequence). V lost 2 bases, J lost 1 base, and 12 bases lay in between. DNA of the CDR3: TGTGCCTGGAGTATTAGCAGCGGGTCCTACAATGAGCAGTTCTTC. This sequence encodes CAWSISSGSYNEQFF.

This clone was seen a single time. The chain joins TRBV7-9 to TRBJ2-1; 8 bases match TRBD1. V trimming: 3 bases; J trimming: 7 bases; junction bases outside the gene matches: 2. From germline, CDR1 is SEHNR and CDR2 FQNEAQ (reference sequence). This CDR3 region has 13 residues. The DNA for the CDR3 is TGTGCCAGCAGCTTTTACAGGGGGAATGAGCAGTTCTTC. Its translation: CASSFYRGNEQFF. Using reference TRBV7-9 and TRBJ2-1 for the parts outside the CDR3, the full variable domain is DTGVSQNPRHKITKRGQNVTFRCDPISEHNRLYWYRQTLGQGPEFLTYFQNEAQLEKSRLLSDRFSAERPKGSFSTLEIQRTEQGDSAMYLCASSFYRGNEQFFGPGTRLTVL.